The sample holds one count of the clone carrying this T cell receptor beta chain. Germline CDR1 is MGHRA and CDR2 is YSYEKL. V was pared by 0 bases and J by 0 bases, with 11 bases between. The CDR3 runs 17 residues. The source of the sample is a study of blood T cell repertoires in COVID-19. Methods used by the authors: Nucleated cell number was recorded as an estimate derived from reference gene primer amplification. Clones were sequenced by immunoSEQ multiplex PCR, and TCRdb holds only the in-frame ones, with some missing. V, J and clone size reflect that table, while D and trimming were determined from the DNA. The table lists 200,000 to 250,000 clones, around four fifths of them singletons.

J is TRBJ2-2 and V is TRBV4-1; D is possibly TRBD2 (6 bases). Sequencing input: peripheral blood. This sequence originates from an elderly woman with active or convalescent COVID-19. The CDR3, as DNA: TGCGCCAGCAGCCAAGATCGCGGCGGGACGAACACCGGGGAGCTGTTTTTT. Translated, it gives CASSQDRGGTNTGELFF.